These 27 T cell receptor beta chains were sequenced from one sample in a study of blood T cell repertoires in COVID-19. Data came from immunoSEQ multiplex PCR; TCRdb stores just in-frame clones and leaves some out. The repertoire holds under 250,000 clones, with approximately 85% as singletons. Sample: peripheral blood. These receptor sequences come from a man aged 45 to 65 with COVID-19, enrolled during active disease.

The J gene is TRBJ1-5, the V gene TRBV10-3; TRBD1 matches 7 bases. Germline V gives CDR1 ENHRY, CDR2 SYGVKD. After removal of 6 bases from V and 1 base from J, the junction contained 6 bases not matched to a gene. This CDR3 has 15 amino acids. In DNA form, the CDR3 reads TGTGCCATCAGGTCCGGGACAGCGAGCAATCAGCCCCAGCATTTT. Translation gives CAIRSGTASNQPQHF.

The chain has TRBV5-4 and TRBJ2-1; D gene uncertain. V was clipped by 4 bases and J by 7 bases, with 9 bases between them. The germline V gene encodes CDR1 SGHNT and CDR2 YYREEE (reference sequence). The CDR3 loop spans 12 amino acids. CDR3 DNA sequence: TGTGCCAGCAGCGTAGCCCAAAATGAGCAGTTCTTC. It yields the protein CASSVAQNEQFF.

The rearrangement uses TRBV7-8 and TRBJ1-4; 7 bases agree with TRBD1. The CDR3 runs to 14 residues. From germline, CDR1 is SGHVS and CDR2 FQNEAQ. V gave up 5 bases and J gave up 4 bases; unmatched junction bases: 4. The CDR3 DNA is TGTGCCAGCAGCCCAGGGACAGATAATGAAAAACTGTTTTTT. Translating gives CASSPGTDNEKLFF.

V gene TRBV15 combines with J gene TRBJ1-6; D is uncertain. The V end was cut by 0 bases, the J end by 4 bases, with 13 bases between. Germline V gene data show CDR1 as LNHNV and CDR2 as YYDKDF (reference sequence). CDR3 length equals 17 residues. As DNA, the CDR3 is TGTGCCACCAGCAGAGATCGAGTGGCCGGGTATAATTCACCCCTCCACTTT. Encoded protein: CATSRDRVAGYNSPLHF.

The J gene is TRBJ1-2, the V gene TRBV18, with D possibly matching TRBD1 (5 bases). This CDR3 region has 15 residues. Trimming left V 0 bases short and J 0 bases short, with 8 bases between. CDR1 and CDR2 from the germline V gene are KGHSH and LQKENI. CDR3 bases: TGTGCCAGCTCACCACCGACAGCATCTAACTATGGCTACACCTTC. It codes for CASSPPTASNYGYTF.

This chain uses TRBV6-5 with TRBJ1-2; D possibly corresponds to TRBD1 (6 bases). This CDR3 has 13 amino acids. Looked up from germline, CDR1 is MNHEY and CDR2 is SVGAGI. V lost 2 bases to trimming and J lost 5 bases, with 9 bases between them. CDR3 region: CASSYRGGYGYTF. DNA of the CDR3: TGTGCCAGCAGTTACAGAGGGGGATATGGCTACACCTTC.

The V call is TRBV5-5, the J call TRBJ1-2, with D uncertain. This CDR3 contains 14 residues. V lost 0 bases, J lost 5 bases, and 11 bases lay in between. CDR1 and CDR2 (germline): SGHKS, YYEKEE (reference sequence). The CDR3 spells CASSLGRREYGYTF. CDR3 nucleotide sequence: TGTGCCAGCAGCTTGGGCAGGAGGGAATATGGCTACACCTTC.

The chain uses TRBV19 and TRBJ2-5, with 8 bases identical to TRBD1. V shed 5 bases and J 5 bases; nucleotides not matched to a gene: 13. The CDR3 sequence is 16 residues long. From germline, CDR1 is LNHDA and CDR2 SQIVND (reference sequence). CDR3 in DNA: TGTGCCAGTAGTCCCCCGGATGGACAGGGAGCGGAGACCCAGTACTTC. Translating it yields CASSPPDGQGAETQYF.

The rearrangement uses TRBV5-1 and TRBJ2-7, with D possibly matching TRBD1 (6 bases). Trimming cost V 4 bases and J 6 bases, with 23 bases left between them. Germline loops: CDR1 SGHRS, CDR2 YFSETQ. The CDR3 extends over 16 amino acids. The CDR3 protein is CASSPRRTAKNGEQYF. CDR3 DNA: TGCGCCAGCAGCCCTCGAAGGACAGCGAAAAACGGCGAGCAGTACTTC.

The CDR3 sequence: CATSDPGQTNEKLFF. The CDR3 DNA is TGTGCCACCAGTGATCCGGGACAGACTAATGAAAAACTGTTTTTT. The V and J genes are TRBV24-1 and TRBJ1-4, with 7 bases aligning to TRBD1. Germline lookup yields CDR1 KGHDR and CDR2 SFDVKD. This CDR3 is built from 15 residues. The trim removed 3 bases at V and 2 bases at J, leaving 2 bases unmatched.

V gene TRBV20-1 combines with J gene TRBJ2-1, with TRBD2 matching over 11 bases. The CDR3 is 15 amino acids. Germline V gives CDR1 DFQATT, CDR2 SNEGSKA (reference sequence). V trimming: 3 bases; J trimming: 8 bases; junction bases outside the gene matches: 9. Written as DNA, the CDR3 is TGCAGTGCTAGTAAGACTAGCGGGGTCATCGATGAGCAGTTCTTC. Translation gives CSASKTSGVIDEQFF.

CDR3 DNA: TGTGCCAGCAGTTCGGCAGATACGCAGTATTTT. This sequence encodes CASSSADTQYF. The chain links TRBV12-3 or TRBV12-4 to TRBJ2-3; D ambiguous. With 4 bases removed from V and 4 bases from J, the gap between germline ends came to 3 bases. The CDR3 totals 11 residues.

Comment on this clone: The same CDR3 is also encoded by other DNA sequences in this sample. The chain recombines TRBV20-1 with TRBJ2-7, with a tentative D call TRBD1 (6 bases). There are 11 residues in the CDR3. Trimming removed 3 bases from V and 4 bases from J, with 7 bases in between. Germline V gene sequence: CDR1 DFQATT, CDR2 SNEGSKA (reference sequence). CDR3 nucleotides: TGCAGTGCTAGGGACAGTTACGAGCAGTACTTC. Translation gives CSARDSYEQYF.

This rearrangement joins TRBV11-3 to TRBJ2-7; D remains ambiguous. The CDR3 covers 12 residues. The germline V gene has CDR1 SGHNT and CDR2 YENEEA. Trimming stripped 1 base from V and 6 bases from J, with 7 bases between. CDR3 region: CASSLGSGEQYF. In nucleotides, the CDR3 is TGTGCCAGCAGCTTAGGTTCGGGCGAGCAGTACTTC.

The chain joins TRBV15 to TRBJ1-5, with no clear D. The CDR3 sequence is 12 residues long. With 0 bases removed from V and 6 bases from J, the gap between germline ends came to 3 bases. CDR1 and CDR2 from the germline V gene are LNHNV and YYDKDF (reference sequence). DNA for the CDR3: TGTGCCACCAGCAGAGATAGTCAGCCCCAGCATTTT. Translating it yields CATSRDSQPQHF. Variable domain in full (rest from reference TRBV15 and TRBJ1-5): DAMVIQNPRYQVTQFGKPVTLSCSQTLNHNVMYWYQQKSSQAPKLLFHYYDKDFNNEADTPDNFQSRRPNTSFCFLDIRSPGLGDTAMYLCATSRDSQPQHFGDGTRLSIL.

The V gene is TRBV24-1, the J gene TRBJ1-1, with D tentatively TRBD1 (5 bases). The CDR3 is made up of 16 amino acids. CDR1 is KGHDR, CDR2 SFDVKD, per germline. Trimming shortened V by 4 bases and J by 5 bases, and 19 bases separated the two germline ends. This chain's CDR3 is CATSDGRRGEGTEAFF. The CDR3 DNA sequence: TGTGCCACCAGTGACGGGCGGCGGGGGGAAGGTACTGAAGCTTTCTTT.

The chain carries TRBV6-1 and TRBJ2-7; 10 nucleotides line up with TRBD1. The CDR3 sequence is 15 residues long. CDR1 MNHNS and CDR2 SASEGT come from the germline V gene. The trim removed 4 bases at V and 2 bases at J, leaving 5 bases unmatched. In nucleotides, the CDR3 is TGTGCCAGCAGTGTAAGGGGGACAGGGGCCTACGAGCAGTACTTC. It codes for CASSVRGTGAYEQYF.

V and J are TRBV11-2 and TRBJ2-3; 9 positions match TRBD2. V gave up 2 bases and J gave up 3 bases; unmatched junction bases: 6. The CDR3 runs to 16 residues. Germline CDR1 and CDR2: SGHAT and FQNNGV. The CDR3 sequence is CASSLRLAGITDTQYF. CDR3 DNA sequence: TGTGCCAGCAGCTTAAGGCTAGCGGGGATTACAGATACGCAGTATTTT.

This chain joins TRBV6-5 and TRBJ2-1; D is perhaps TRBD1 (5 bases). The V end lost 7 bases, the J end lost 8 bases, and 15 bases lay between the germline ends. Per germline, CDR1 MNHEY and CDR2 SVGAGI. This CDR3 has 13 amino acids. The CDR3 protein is CASTESQGDEQFF. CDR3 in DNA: TGTGCCAGCACAGAATCCCAGGGTGATGAGCAGTTCTTC.

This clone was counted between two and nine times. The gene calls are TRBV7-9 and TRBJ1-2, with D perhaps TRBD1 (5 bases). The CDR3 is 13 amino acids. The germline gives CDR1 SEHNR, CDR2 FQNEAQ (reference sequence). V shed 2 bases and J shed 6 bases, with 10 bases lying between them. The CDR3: CASSLRQGDGYTF. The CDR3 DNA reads TGTGCCAGCAGCTTACGTCAGGGCGATGGCTACACCTTC.

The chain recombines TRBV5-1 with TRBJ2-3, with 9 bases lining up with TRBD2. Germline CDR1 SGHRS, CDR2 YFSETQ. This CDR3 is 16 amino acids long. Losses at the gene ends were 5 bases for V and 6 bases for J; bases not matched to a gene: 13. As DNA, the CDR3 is TGCGCCAGCAGTACCCAAGCGGGGGGCAGTTCCGATACGCAGTATTTT. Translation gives CASSTQAGGSSDTQYF.

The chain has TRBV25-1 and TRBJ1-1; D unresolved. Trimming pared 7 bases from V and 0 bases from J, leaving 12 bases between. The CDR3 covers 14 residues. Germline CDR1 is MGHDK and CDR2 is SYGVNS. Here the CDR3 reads CASTSPGMNTEAFF. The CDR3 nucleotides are TGTGCCAGCACTTCCCCCGGGATGAACACTGAAGCTTTCTTT.

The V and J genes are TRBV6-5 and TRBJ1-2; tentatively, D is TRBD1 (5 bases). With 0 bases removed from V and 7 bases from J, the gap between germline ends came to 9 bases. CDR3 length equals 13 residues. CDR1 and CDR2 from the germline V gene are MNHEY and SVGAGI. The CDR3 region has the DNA TGTGCCAGCAGTTACTCGAGGGGAGGTGGCTACACCTTC. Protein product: CASSYSRGGGYTF.

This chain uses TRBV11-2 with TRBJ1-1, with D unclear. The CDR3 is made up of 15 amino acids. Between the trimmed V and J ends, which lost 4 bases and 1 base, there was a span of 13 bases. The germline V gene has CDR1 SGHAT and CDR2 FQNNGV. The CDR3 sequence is CASSSPLGANTEAFF. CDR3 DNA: TGTGCCAGCAGCTCCCCACTCGGAGCGAACACTGAAGCTTTCTTT.

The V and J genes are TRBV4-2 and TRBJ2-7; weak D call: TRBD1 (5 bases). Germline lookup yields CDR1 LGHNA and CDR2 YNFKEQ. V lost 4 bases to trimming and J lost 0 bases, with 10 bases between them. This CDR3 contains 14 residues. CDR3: CASSPGRDSYEQYF. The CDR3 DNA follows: TGTGCCAGCAGCCCGGGCAGGGACTCCTACGAGCAGTACTTC.

The CDR3 reads CAWTGTENSPLHF. The CDR3 bases are TGTGCCTGGACCGGGACAGAGAATTCACCCCTCCACTTT. The chain combines TRBV30 with TRBJ1-6, with 7 positions matching TRBD1. This CDR3 is 13 amino acids long. V trimming: 4 bases; J trimming: 7 bases; junction bases outside the gene matches: 4. In germline, CDR1 is GTSNPN, CDR2 SVGIG (reference sequence).

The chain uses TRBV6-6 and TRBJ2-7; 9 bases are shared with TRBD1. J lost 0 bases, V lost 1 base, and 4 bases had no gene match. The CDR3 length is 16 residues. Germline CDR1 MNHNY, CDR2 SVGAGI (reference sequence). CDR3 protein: CASSYLGQGSSYEQYF. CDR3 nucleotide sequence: TGTGCCAGCAGTTACTTGGGACAGGGTTCCTCCTACGAGCAGTACTTC.